The sequence of this TCR beta chain was determined in a study of cytomegalovirus exposure and HLA in healthy donors (dated by TCRdb to about 2017). With regard to the full study: An earlier analysis of 587 of the donors reported under 300 Gb of sequence data and 117 million unique TCR beta sequences obtained from roughly 170 million T cells. Of the approximately 400 genotyped donors, less than 85% were placed in the genetic ancestry cluster associated with self-reported Caucasian donors. The study aimed to test whether signatures of past pathogen exposure could be identified by cataloging public T cell receptors. In a later genetic analysis, genome-wide SNP genotypes for about 65% of the roughly 670 donors were used, and that subset was treated as a discovery cohort. HLA typing covered class I and class II loci at four-digit resolution. The study profiled the T cell repertoires of about 640 subjects by immunosequencing and related them to cytomegalovirus serostatus. Across roughly 420 genotyped donors of the cohort, an average of roughly 250,000 unique TCR beta nucleotide sequences per donor were sequenced, and roughly 20% of those sequences were non-productive. Typing coverage varied by locus: roughly 629-640 donors for A, B, C, DRB1 and DQB1; approximately 500 for DQA1; approximately 610 for DPA1; 450 to 480 for DPB1. Every repertoire in the discovery cohort had been generated on one and the same sequencing platform. Because of strong linkage in the cohort, roughly five DR-DQ haplotypes were treated as single units for association and clustering. In a later analysis, previously published TCR beta repertoires from 670 or so donors were re-analyzed and high-resolution HLA genotyping was added so that TCR occurrence patterns could be studied. An early release covering about 600 HLA-typed donors comprised roughly 300 gigabases of sequencing data and about 90 million unique TCR sequences. High-throughput TCR immunosequencing, statistical association of individual TCRs with disease status, and machine learning were combined to predict cytomegalovirus infection status. Donor age, sex, ethnicity and CMV serostatus were collected together with the repertoire data. A separate validation cohort of more than 100 different subjects was used in addition to the roughly 700-subject first cohort. In the later analysis, no new phenotypic data were used to find candidate immune exposures; instead, reliance was placed on TCR beta sequences and their occurrence across donors. An earlier analysis of around 640 of the donors used high-throughput TCR beta sequencing to judge whether each TCR beta V gene segment behaved as functional or pseudogenic. Broader findings and caveats from the paper: The authors suggested that the approach could potentially be extended to other disease states and immunological phenotypes. Linkage disequilibrium might explain the correlated functional status among segregating V segments, but an unknown experimental factor could not be ruled out. Because HLA typing was unavailable for some donors at each locus, only the typed subset was used in association tests. A later genetic analysis associated a missense DCLRE1C variant with V-gene and J-gene trimming of TCR beta chains, and an independent cohort replicated the association. When HLA alleles, especially DR and DQ, strongly co-occurred, attributing TCR associations to individual alleles was difficult. A cluster of highly shared sequence variants was judged likely to represent a technical artifact of the sequencing pipeline. The classifier was reported to diagnose cytomegalovirus status with high specificity and sensitivity in both the original cohort and the validation cohort. In a later analysis, HLA-associated TCR beta chains were found to be more clonally expanded and to have lower generation probabilities than equally common non-associated chains. For the cohort, immune exposure information was limited to CMV serostatus. The study listed 164 TCR beta chains as associated with cytomegalovirus. An earlier analysis of some 560 of the donors showed that most TCR beta V segments appeared in productive rearrangements either about 87% or about 30% of the time, which broadly matched IMGT annotations. A later analysis associated about 18,000 TCR beta sequences with specific HLA alleles at a false discovery rate of 0.05. According to a later analysis, most CMV-associated TCR beta chains appeared to be HLA-restricted, and the HLA associations seemed to be driven largely by CMV exposure. A few of the identified cytomegalovirus-associated TCR beta chains were confirmed in vitro to be specific for cytomegalovirus antigens. A further reported finding was that TCR beta sequences accurately predicted the HLA-A and HLA-B alleles for most subjects in the first cohort. The presence/absence analyses assumed that sequencing depth was roughly uniform across donors, and that assumption may not be true. In a later analysis, the rate of TCR association differed among HLA loci, with DRB1 alleles having the most associated TCRs and HLA-C alleles having the fewest. Because counts were too low, around 18 rarely observed V segments, including chromosome 9 orphons, were left out of the earlier analysis of some 600 of the donors. Some IMGT-functional V segments, including TRBV6-2 and TRBV6-3, could not be told apart with the 87-base-pair reads, so those segments were excluded. Most TCR sequences were observed very rarely across donors, whereas some public TCRs were present in many individuals. In a later genetic analysis, fewer N-insertions in productive TCRs were reported among donors in an Asian-associated ancestry cluster than the roughly 700-donor mean. Only TCR beta chains were sequenced in this cohort, and the absence of alpha or paired-chain data limited detectable features. According to a later analysis, parvovirus B19, influenza, CMV and Epstein-Barr virus appeared linked to several top co-occurrence clusters.

The germline V end is reduced by 3 bases and the J end by 5 bases; junction bases left unmatched: 5. The CDR3 numbers 15 residues from cysteine through phenylalanine. Here the CDR3 DNA is all that survives: 45 bases in frame from base 1. Sequences KGHSH (CDR1) and LQKENI (CDR2) are obtained from the germline V gene. The cohort comprised approximately 700 healthy bone marrow donors. At the time of sampling, all cohort members were nominally healthy, though unrecorded immune exposures were likely present. The donor tested CMV seronegative and was one of the 352 seronegative cohort members. A peripheral blood sample was collected from each donor, and TCR beta sequencing was performed on peripheral blood mononuclear cells. Genomic DNA was extracted from the blood cell samples with the Qiagen DNeasy Blood Extraction Kit. In the case of this clone: This clone's antigen is unknown. No much larger clone is present one base from it, and per-base qualities are unavailable.

Library preparation employed the immunoSEQ multiplex PCR assay. For the multiplex PCR, a mixture combining 60 forward primers for TCR Vbeta segments and 13 reverse primers for TCR Jbeta segments was used. A multiplex PCR assay on genomic DNA amplified the CDR3 region of rearranged TCR beta genes. The amplified TCR beta libraries were sequenced on the Illumina HiSeq System as 87-base-pair reads. The paper's processing steps were these. Across the 600 to 700 repertoires, a later analysis counted 75 million to 90 million unique TCR beta chains, some 11 million of which were shared by at least two donors. Raw reads were error-corrected and collapsed into unique sequences by a nearest-neighbor algorithm in which closely related sequences were merged to remove PCR and sequencing errors. V, D and J gene segments were assigned by aligning CDR3 sequences to IMGT reference sequences. For a sequence to be retained, a match of at least six nucleotides to both a V gene segment and a J gene segment was required. A rearrangement counted as productive if the CDR3 had no stop codons and remained in frame with V and J, and every other rearrangement counted as non-productive. Following IMGT convention, CDR3 was defined as the stretch from the second conserved V-encoded cysteine up to the conserved J-encoded phenylalanine. The earlier analysis of fewer than 750 of the donors excluded sequences that lacked an unambiguous match to a single V gene segment. In an earlier analysis of 587 of the donors, V segments were called functional above 56.7% productive rearrangements and were called segregating when the between-donor standard deviation exceeded 5%. A statistical classification framework was built for diagnosing cytomegalovirus status from the catalog of TCR beta chain sequences. In a later analysis, V and J genes were assigned by comparing TCR nucleotide sequences against IMGT/GENE-DB human TR gene sequences. In a later analysis, CDR3 sequences and most-parsimonious VDJ recombination scenarios were assigned using the TCRdist pipeline. In a later analysis, each TCR beta chain was defined by its CDR3 amino acid sequence together with its V-gene family, and reads without a unique V-gene family were excluded. In a later analysis, 550 to 650 highly shared, low-generation-probability nucleotide sequences were removed to address suspected cross-contamination and a sequencing artifact. In a later analysis, a clonal expansion index was calculated for each public chain from normalized within-repertoire ranks of inferred template counts. In a later analysis, generation probabilities were computed using a VDJ recombination model fitted to out-of-frame rearrangements, and the results were checked against IGoR. In a later analysis, hypergeometric tests were used to score TCR-TCR, TCR-HLA and TCR-CMV co-occurrence, with a repertoire-size bias correction applied to TCR pairs. A later analysis estimated false discovery rates by permuting HLA or CMV assignments 20 times. A later analysis grouped co-occurring TCRs with DBSCAN, adding TCRdist sequence similarity when clustering within HLA-allele-positive subsets. Repertoires with fewer than 30,000 or more than 120,000 public chains were left out of co-occurrence clustering, as were about 5 repertoires with anomalous nucleotide sharing. Held by TCRdb, this immuneACCESS table contains in-frame sequences only and omits some clones. Under half of the omission traces to an unresolved V gene where checked; the cause of the rest is unknown. V, J and clone size were drawn from that table, and D and trimming were deduced from the DNA. This sample lists under 150,000 clones; 70% to 85% were detected once. The ten largest make up approximately 2.6% of the sample.

Sequenced material: PBMCs. The receptor chain draws on TRBV18 and TRBJ2-1, with TRBD2 identical over 9 junction bases. This TCR was recovered from a man in his forties or fifties in good health and CMV-seronegative. The CDR3 protein: CASSPASGDHNEQFF. Read as DNA, the sequence is TGTGCCAGCTCACCCGCTAGCGGGGACCACAATGAGCAGTTCTTC.